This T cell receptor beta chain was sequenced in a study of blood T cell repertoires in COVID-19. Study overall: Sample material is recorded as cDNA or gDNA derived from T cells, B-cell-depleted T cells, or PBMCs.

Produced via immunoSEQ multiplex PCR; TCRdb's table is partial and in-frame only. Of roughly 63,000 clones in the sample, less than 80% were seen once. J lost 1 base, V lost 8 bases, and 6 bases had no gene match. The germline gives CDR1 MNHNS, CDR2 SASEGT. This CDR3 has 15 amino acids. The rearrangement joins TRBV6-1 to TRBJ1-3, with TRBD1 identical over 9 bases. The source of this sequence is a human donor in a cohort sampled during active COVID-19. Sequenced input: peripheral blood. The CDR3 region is CASGNRGQSGNTIYF. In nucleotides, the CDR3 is TGTGCCAGCGGGAACAGGGGGCAATCTGGAAACACCATATATTTT.